This T cell receptor beta chain emerged from a study of spatial heterogeneity in lung cancer. Study-level information: The study consistently detected more beta-chain than alpha-chain sequences. There were, on average, more than 9.5 raw-read appearances for each unique TCR and UMI combination. Findings and limits, study-wide: Expanded intratumoral alpha and beta TCR counts tracked tumor mutation counts.

Time point: sample taken at primary tumor resection. From tumor, nontumor lung or frozen PBMC, whole RNA was taken unsorted for sequencing. In this sample, this clonotype turned up many times. Its antigen is currently unknown. The library protocol tagged each TCR cDNA with a unique molecular identifier. TCRdb ran MiXCR on the 5' RACE reads and lists one entry per CDR3 protein. The sample comprises 12,000 to 15,000 distinct CDR3 sequences, 7.3% of which are singletons, and 7.5% to 9.5% rests with the top ten. The starting material was lung tumor tissue, obtained at surgery. The clonotype originates from a male donor with early-stage non-small cell lung cancer.

CDR3 sequence: CSARDQGDQMNTEAFF. In nucleotides, the CDR3 is TGCAGTGCTAGAGATCAGGGGGACCAAATGAACACTGAAGCTTTCTTT. The chain carries TRBV20-1 and TRBJ1-1; 7 bases align to TRBD1. V was clipped by 0 bases and J by 0 bases; unmatched bases: 7. The germline gives CDR1 DFQATT, CDR2 SNEGSKA (reference sequence). This CDR3 comprises 16 residues.